Each of the 12 T cell receptor beta chains below was sequenced from the same sample in a study of blood T cells in healthy people across ages. With a J-beta primer mix and a sample-barcoded 5' primer, a second PCR ran roughly 6 to 12 cycles. TCRdb itself ran the 5' RACE reads through MiXCR, one entry per CDR3 protein. The sample records around 1.1 million distinct CDR3 sequences, 35% to 40% being singletons. Sequencing was done on a sample of blood. The receptors were sampled from a man between 18 and 35 years old in good health.

The chain combines TRBV3-1 with TRBJ2-1, with D possibly being TRBD1 (6 bases). Per germline, CDR1 LGHDT and CDR2 YNNKEL (reference sequence). The V and J ends lost 5 bases and 7 bases respectively, with 9 bases between them. The CDR3 is 12 residues long. The CDR3 DNA reads TGTGCCAGCAGCGGGGGCCGGAATGAGCAGTTCTTC. Amino acids: CASSGGRNEQFF.

There are a few counts of this clonotype. CDR3 coding DNA: TGTGCCAGCAGCCAAATACCGGGCGATTTCACGGGGGAAGCTTTCTTT. Translating it yields CASSQIPGDFTGEAFF. V is TRBV7-8 and J is TRBJ1-1, with D uncertain. The CDR3 length is 16 residues. Germline-derived CDR1 and CDR2 are SGHVS and FQNEAQ. V was shortened by 5 bases and J by 8 bases, with 24 bases between the two germline ends.

The sample holds a few counts of this clonotype. CDR3 DNA: TGCAGCGTTCCCGACAGGGAAAACTATGGCTACACCTTC. Protein: CSVPDRENYGYTF. This chain joins TRBV29-1 and TRBJ1-2, with 7 bases fitting TRBD1. Germline V gives CDR1 SQVTM, CDR2 ANQGSEA. With V trimmed by 5 bases and J by 2 bases, 5 bases remained unmatched. This CDR3 comprises 13 residues.

This clonotype has more than one count but fewer than ten. The chain has TRBV24-1 and TRBJ1-1; D remains unclear. Trimming stripped 3 bases from V and 1 base from J, with 11 bases between. Per the germline V gene, CDR1 is KGHDR and CDR2 is SFDVKD. The CDR3 is 15 residues long. The CDR3 bases are TGTGCCACCAGTGATACCAGGACGGGGAACACTGAAGCTTTCTTT. It codes for CATSDTRTGNTEAFF.

J is TRBJ2-3 and V is TRBV5-1, with D possibly TRBD1 on 6 matching bases. V was pared by 0 bases and J by 5 bases, with 10 bases between. There are 14 residues in the CDR3. The germline V gene has CDR1 SGHRS and CDR2 YFSETQ. The CDR3 is CASSLVGARDTQYF. CDR3 nucleotides: TGCGCCAGCAGCTTGGTGGGGGCAAGAGATACGCAGTATTTT. Combining the CDR3 with reference TRBV5-1 and TRBJ2-3 gives the whole variable domain KAGVTQTPRYLIKTRGQQVTLSCSPISGHRSVSWYQQTPGQGLQFLFEYFSETQRNKGNFPGRFSGRQFSNSRSEMNVSTLELGDSALYLCASSLVGARDTQYFGPGTRLTVL.

This clonotype has a handful of counts. The chain uses TRBV25-1 and TRBJ1-1; possible D gene TRBD1, 6 bases. Trimming took 2 bases from V and 5 from J, leaving 12 bases between them. The CDR3 extends over 14 amino acids. Germline V gene sequence: CDR1 MGHDK, CDR2 SYGVNS. The CDR3 nucleotides read TGTGCCAGCAGTGAACGGGGGGCCCGAACTGAAGCTTTCTTT. Translation: CASSERGARTEAFF.

The chain has TRBV4-3 and TRBJ1-1; TRBD1 might be the D (5 bases). Between the trimmed V and J ends, which lost 0 bases and 5 bases, there was a span of 13 bases. CDR3 size: 15 residues. Germline loops: CDR1 LGHNA, CDR2 YSLEER. CDR3 residues: CASSQEGGWETEAFF. In DNA form, the CDR3 reads TGCGCCAGCAGCCAAGAGGGGGGTTGGGAGACTGAAGCTTTCTTT.

The chain uses TRBV18 and TRBJ2-3, with D unresolved. CDR1 and CDR2 from the germline V gene are KGHSH and LQKENI. The CDR3 runs 15 residues. Trimming removed 3 bases at V and 2 bases at J, with 12 bases between. The CDR3 DNA reads TGTGCCAGCTCACCTGCTGGTACAATCACAGATACGCAGTATTTT. Its protein product is CASSPAGTITDTQYF.

This sequence joins TRBV12-3 or TRBV12-4 and TRBJ2-3; TRBD2 aligns across 8 bases. Trimming cost V 6 bases and J 4 bases; bases outside gene matches: 6. The CDR3 covers 14 residues. This CDR3 is CASSSGTRSDTQYF. CDR3 in DNA: TGTGCCAGCAGCTCCGGGACTAGATCAGATACGCAGTATTTT.

V gene TRBV12-3 or TRBV12-4 combines with J gene TRBJ2-5, with a weak D call TRBD1 (5 bases). This CDR3 has 15 amino acids. Trimming took 3 bases from V and 4 from J, leaving 15 bases between them. The CDR3 nucleotides are TGTGCCAGCAGTTTCGAAGGAAAAAGGGGAGAGACCCAGTACTTC. This sequence encodes CASSFEGKRGETQYF.

The chain has TRBV6-5 and TRBJ1-2; D may be TRBD1 (5 bases). Germline CDR1 MNHEY, CDR2 SVGAGI. This CDR3 region has 14 residues. Trimming stripped 2 bases from V and 8 bases from J, with 15 bases between. This chain's CDR3 is CASSYDAGSEGYTF. CDR3 nucleotide sequence: TGTGCCAGCAGTTACGATGCAGGGTCTGAGGGCTACACCTTC.

This clonotype was seen many times. The V gene is TRBV6-6, the J gene TRBJ2-3; D remains unclear. The CDR3 sequence is 11 residues long. The germline V and J ends were trimmed by 7 bases and 0 bases, with 2 bases remaining between them. Germline V gives CDR1 MNHNY, CDR2 SVGAGI (reference sequence). This chain's CDR3 is CASTSTDTQYF. The CDR3 bases are TGTGCCAGCACCAGCACAGATACGCAGTATTTT.